What follows are 21 T cell receptor beta chains derived from one specimen sequenced in a study of blood T cell repertoires in COVID-19. Profiled with immunoSEQ multiplex PCR; TCRdb holds only in-frame clones, not every one. The sample contains roughly 250,000 clones, roughly 88% of which appear only once. Sequencing input: PBMCs or T cells enriched from blood (not recorded which). These receptors were obtained from a young woman who had recovered from COVID-19.

The chain is built from TRBV5-1 and TRBJ2-7; no clear D gene. This CDR3 contains 13 residues. V lost 5 bases and J 0 bases, leaving 9 bases between the germline ends. Germline V CDR1 and CDR2: SGHRS, YFSETQ. CDR3 in amino acids: CASSRDDSYEQYF. The DNA of the CDR3 is TGCGCCAGCAGTCGCGATGACTCCTACGAGCAGTACTTC.

Comments on this clone: This sample includes further DNA sequences coding for the same CDR3. The rearrangement joins TRBV28 to TRBJ1-6, with 10 bases identical to TRBD1. Germline V lookup: CDR1 MDHEN, CDR2 SYDVKM. The junction had 2 bases not matched to a gene; V was cut back by 4 bases and J by 5 bases. CDR3 size: 15 residues. The CDR3 reads CASSSGTGDNSPLHF. In DNA, the CDR3 is TGTGCCAGCAGTTCGGGGACAGGGGATAATTCACCCCTCCACTTT.

This clone was observed a single time. This sequence joins TRBV15 and TRBJ1-4; D unclear. Per the germline V gene, CDR1 is LNHNV and CDR2 is YYDKDF (reference sequence). The CDR3 has 15 amino acids. The V end lost 0 bases, the J end lost 6 bases, and 11 bases lay between the germline ends. In DNA form, the CDR3 reads TGTGCCACCAGCAGAGAAAGAGGGAGGGATGAAAAACTGTTTTTT. This translates into CATSRERGRDEKLFF.

The CDR3 DNA sequence: TGTGCCAGTAGTATCCACAAGAACACTGAAGCTTTCTTT. Translated, it gives CASSIHKNTEAFF. This chain connects TRBV19 to TRBJ1-1; no firm D call. Germline assignment: CDR1 LNHDA and CDR2 SQIVND (reference sequence). The V and J ends lost 3 bases and 1 base respectively, with 6 bases between them. There are 13 residues in the CDR3.

The J gene is TRBJ1-1, the V gene TRBV7-9; D remains ambiguous. There are 14 residues in the CDR3. V was cut by 6 bases and J by 0 bases, with 11 bases left in between. The germline V gene encodes CDR1 SEHNR and CDR2 FQNEAQ (reference sequence). CDR3 region: CASRSRTVNTEAFF. CDR3 bases: TGTGCCAGCAGATCCCGTACAGTGAACACTGAAGCTTTCTTT. Variable domain in full (rest from reference TRBV7-9 and TRBJ1-1): DTGVSQNPRHKITKRGQNVTFRCDPISEHNRLYWYRQTLGQGPEFLTYFQNEAQLEKSRLLSDRFSAERPKGSFSTLEIQRTEQGDSAMYLCASRSRTVNTEAFFGQGTRLTVV.

The V gene is TRBV4-1, the J gene TRBJ1-2; D is undetermined. There are 15 residues in the CDR3. V lost 0 bases, J lost 3 bases, and 11 bases lay in between. Germline V gene lookup returns CDR1 MGHRA and CDR2 YSYEKL. CDR3 DNA: TGCGCCAGCAGCCAAGATTCGTACGGTTACTATGGCTACACCTTC. Protein: CASSQDSYGYYGYTF.

In this sample, this clone turned up once. The chain combines TRBV12-3 or TRBV12-4 with TRBJ1-2, with unresolved D. The CDR3 covers 12 residues. V dropped 5 bases and J dropped 4 bases, with 8 bases sitting between them. The CDR3 loop is CASSVGVYGYTF. As DNA, the CDR3 is TGTGCCAGCAGTGTAGGAGTCTATGGCTACACCTTC.

The CDR3 DNA reads TGTGCCAGTAGTGTCCCCCGGCAGGCCCAGCATTTT. It codes for CASSVPRQAQHF. The chain combines TRBV19 with TRBJ1-5; no definite D call. Germline V gene sequence: CDR1 LNHDA, CDR2 SQIVND (reference sequence). Trimming shortened V by 5 bases and J by 11 bases, and 13 bases separated the two germline ends. There are 12 residues in the CDR3.

The rearrangement uses TRBV28 and TRBJ2-1; 14 bases match TRBD2. The CDR3 is 15 amino acids. J was trimmed by 15 bases and V by 7 bases; bases with no gene match: 14. Germline CDR1 MDHEN, CDR2 SYDVKM. Written as DNA, the CDR3 is TGTGCCAGCACGGGGTTGGGACTAGCGGGAGAAAACGTGTTCTTC. Encoded protein: CASTGLGLAGENVFF.

J is TRBJ1-5 and V is TRBV2, with D hard to call. The CDR3 has 15 residues. Germline V gene data show CDR1 as SNHLY and CDR2 as FYNNEI. V was trimmed by 6 bases and J by 0 bases, leaving 12 bases between them. In nucleotides, the CDR3 is TGTGCCAGCAGGATGGGCATTAATAGCAATCAGCCCCAGCATTTT. It codes for CASRMGINSNQPQHF.

The chain carries TRBV10-3 and TRBJ1-6; D is ambiguous. Germline CDR1 reads ENHRY; CDR2 reads SYGVKD. The CDR3 length is 13 residues. The V end was cut by 6 bases, the J end by 5 bases, with 8 bases between. The CDR3 is CAIRGLDNSPLHF. For the CDR3, the DNA is TGTGCCATCAGGGGCCTTGATAATTCACCCCTCCACTTT.

The V and J genes are TRBV11-2 and TRBJ2-7, with TRBD2 identical over 13 bases. From germline, CDR1 is SGHAT and CDR2 FQNNGV. J was trimmed by 3 bases and V by 5 bases; bases with no gene match: 4. The CDR3 is 15 residues long. This CDR3 is CASSQGLAGFYEQYF. CDR3 in DNA: TGTGCCAGCAGCCAGGGACTAGCGGGATTCTACGAGCAGTACTTC.

This rearrangement joins TRBV6-5 to TRBJ2-6; D is possibly TRBD1 (6 bases). Germline V CDR1 and CDR2: MNHEY, SVGAGI. The CDR3 spans 14 residues. V was pared by 6 bases and J by 2 bases, with 8 bases between. CDR3 nucleotide sequence: TGTGCCAGCAGCAACAGGGCTGGGGCCAACGTCCTGACTTTC. Its protein is CASSNRAGANVLTF.

The chain has TRBV7-6 and TRBJ2-1; perhaps TRBD2 as D (5 bases). V shed 2 bases and J shed 8 bases, with 13 bases lying between them. The CDR3 sequence is 14 residues long. CDR1 is SGHVS and CDR2 is FNYEAQ in the germline V gene. The CDR3 nucleotides are TGTGCCAGCAGCTTAATTTCCGGGATTGATGAGCAGTTCTTC. Its protein product is CASSLISGIDEQFF. The full variable domain, with the rest looked up from reference TRBV7-6 and TRBJ2-1, is GAGVSQSPRYKVTKRGQDVALRCDPISGHVSLYWYRQALGQGPEFLTYFNYEAQQDKSGLPNDRFSAERPEGSISTLTIQRTEQRDSAMYRCASSLISGIDEQFFGPGTRLTVL.

This clone was seen a few times. The rearrangement uses TRBV28 and TRBJ1-4; D possibly corresponds to TRBD1 (6 bases). The length of the CDR3 is 14 residues. Germline CDR1 and CDR2: MDHEN and SYDVKM. The ends were cut back, 7 bases at V and 9 bases at J, with 18 bases in the middle. DNA of the CDR3: TGTGCCAGCACCTTAGGGGGGGCCGAACAAAAACTGTTTTTT. The encoded protein is CASTLGGAEQKLFF.

This chain uses TRBV5-1 with TRBJ1-2; D perhaps matches TRBD1 (5 bases). This CDR3 spans 13 amino acids. CDR1 SGHRS and CDR2 YFSETQ come from the germline V gene. The V end lost 3 bases, the J end lost 2 bases, and 8 bases lay between the germline ends. For the CDR3, the DNA is TGCGCCAGCAGCTCGACAGCCAACTATGGCTACACCTTC. This translates into CASSSTANYGYTF.

This chain uses TRBV6-5 with TRBJ2-5, with a weak D call TRBD1 (7 bases). CDR1 is MNHEY, CDR2 SVGAGI, per germline. CDR3 length equals 13 residues. V lost 6 bases and J lost 4, with 12 bases in between. The CDR3 spells CASSSQGGETQYF. The CDR3 nucleotides read TGTGCCAGCAGCTCCCAGGGGGGAGAGACCCAGTACTTC.

J is TRBJ1-2 and V is TRBV2; the D is unclear. The CDR3 totals 16 residues. Trimming left V 0 bases short and J 7 bases short, with 18 bases between. Per germline, CDR1 SNHLY and CDR2 FYNNEI. In DNA, the CDR3 is TGTGCCAGCAGTGAAGCGCTGGAGTCCTGGGAGTCTGGCTACACCTTC. Protein: CASSEALESWESGYTF.

This clone has a handful of counts. The chain employs TRBV11-2 and TRBJ2-3, with a weak D call TRBD2 (5 bases). The germline V and J ends were trimmed by 6 bases and 1 base, with 14 bases remaining between them. CDR1 SGHAT and CDR2 FQNNGV come from the germline V gene. CDR3 length: 15 residues. The CDR3 sequence is CASSFTLARTDTQYF. The DNA for the CDR3 is TGTGCCAGCAGTTTTACGCTAGCTCGCACAGATACGCAGTATTTT.

The rearrangement joins TRBV6-2 or TRBV6-3 to TRBJ2-1; D is ambiguous. Germline V lookup: CDR1 MNHEY, CDR2 SVGEGT. CDR3 size: 13 residues. V was cut by 5 bases and J by 6 bases, with 11 bases left in between. The CDR3 DNA sequence: TGTGCCAGCAGTCTATACGTTGGCAATGAGCAGTTCTTC. It specifies CASSLYVGNEQFF.

This chain links TRBV5-5 with TRBJ1-1; D may be TRBD1 (5 bases). Per the germline V gene, CDR1 is SGHKS and CDR2 is YYEKEE (reference sequence). V lost 0 bases and J 1 base, leaving 7 bases between the germline ends. The CDR3 loop spans 14 amino acids. CDR3 loop: CASSLGTGNTEAFF. The CDR3 DNA reads as TGTGCCAGCAGCTTGGGAACAGGGAACACTGAAGCTTTCTTT. Full variable domain (remainder filled in from reference TRBV5-5 and TRBJ1-1): DAGVTQSPTHLIKTRGQQVTLRCSPISGHKSVSWYQQVLGQGPQFIFQYYEKEERGRGNFPDRFSARQFPNYSSELNVNALLLGDSALYLCASSLGTGNTEAFFGQGTRLTVV.